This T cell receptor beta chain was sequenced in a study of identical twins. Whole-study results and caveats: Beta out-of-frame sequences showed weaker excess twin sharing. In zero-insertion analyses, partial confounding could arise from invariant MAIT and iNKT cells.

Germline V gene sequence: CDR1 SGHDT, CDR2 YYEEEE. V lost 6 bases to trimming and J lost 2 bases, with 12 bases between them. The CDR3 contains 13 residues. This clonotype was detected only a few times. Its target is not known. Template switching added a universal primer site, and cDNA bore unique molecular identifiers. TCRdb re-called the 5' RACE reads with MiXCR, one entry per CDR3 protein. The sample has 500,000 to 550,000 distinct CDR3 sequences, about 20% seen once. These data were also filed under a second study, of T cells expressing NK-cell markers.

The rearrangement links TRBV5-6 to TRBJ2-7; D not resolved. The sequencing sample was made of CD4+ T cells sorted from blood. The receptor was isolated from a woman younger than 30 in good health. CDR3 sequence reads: CASTILTPYEQYF. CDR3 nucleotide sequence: TGTGCCAGCACCATTTTGACCCCCTACGAGCAGTACTTC.